One sample yielded the 31 T cell receptor beta chains listed below, sequenced in a study of T cells in Graves' hyperthyroidism and ophthalmopathy. What was amplified from RNA transcripts were TCR beta CDR3 regions. A set of HTBI primers served as the primers for a first-round RT-PCR of the TCR CDR3. TCRdb fed the multiplex PCR reads into MiXCR, producing one record per CDR3 protein. The table includes around 610,000 distinct CDR3 sequences, roughly 14% detected once. Sequenced input: blood. Every receptor here comes from a woman aged 40 to 49 with Graves' ophthalmopathy.

The V and J genes are TRBV5-1 and TRBJ2-7; unclear D gene. Looked up from germline, CDR1 is SGHRS and CDR2 is YFSETQ. Trimming took off 1 base at V and 2 bases at J, with 10 bases between the two ends. The CDR3 sequence is 14 residues long. CDR3 in DNA: TGCGCCAGCAGCTTGCCGGGCATAACCTACGAGCAGTACTTC. Protein product: CASSLPGITYEQYF.

This clonotype occurred many times. This rearrangement joins TRBV12-3 or TRBV12-4 to TRBJ1-5; no clear D. The CDR3 spans 13 residues. V dropped 7 bases and J dropped 4 bases, with 11 bases sitting between them. The CDR3 protein is CASNRAVNQPQHF. DNA of the CDR3: TGTGCCAGCAACCGGGCAGTTAATCAGCCCCAGCATTTT.

This sequence joins TRBV30 and TRBJ1-5, with 7 bases that match TRBD1. The germline V gene has CDR1 GTSNPN and CDR2 SVGIG (reference sequence). V lost 5 bases and J lost 4; bases outside the gene matches: 14. This CDR3 has 16 amino acids. The CDR3 spells CAWDGAGTARNQPQHF. In nucleotides, the CDR3 is TGTGCCTGGGACGGGGCCGGGACAGCCAGGAATCAGCCCCAGCATTTT.

This clonotype was seen a few times. The chain combines TRBV20-1 with TRBJ2-7, with 7 positions matching TRBD2. The V gene end was trimmed by 3 bases and the J gene end by 2 bases; junction bases not matched to a gene: 7. CDR1 and CDR2 (germline): DFQATT, SNEGSKA (reference sequence). CDR3 length: 14 residues. This CDR3 reads CSASRTSETYEQYF. The CDR3 nucleotides read TGCAGTGCTAGTCGTACTAGCGAGACCTACGAGCAGTACTTC.

This clonotype was observed many times. This rearrangement joins TRBV7-9 to TRBJ2-1, with no clear D. The CDR3 sequence is 11 residues long. The V gene's germline CDR1 is SEHNR and CDR2 FQNEAQ (reference sequence). V lost 5 bases and J 8 bases, leaving 7 bases between the germline ends. Here the CDR3 DNA reads TGTGCCAGCAGCCTGACGCATGAGCAGTTCTTC. Amino acids: CASSLTHEQFF.

Of note for this clonotype: This may come from a read error, since a much larger clone is one base off. The J gene is TRBJ2-4, the V gene TRBV18; the D is unclear. The germline V gene encodes CDR1 KGHSH and CDR2 LQKENI. The length of the CDR3 is 17 residues. The CDR3 loop is CACSPPEYALAKNIQYF. CDR3 coding DNA: TGTGCCTGCTCACCACCTGAGTATGCCTTAGCCAAAAACATTCAGTACTTC.

This clonotype was detected ten times or more. The chain employs TRBV28 and TRBJ1-1; TRBD1 agrees at 9 bases. V shed 2 bases, J shed 10 bases, and the junction held 11 bases outside the gene matches. This CDR3 region has 15 residues. In germline, CDR1 is MDHEN, CDR2 SYDVKM. The CDR3 sequence is CASSLMVGQGSSAFF. For the CDR3, the DNA is TGTGCCAGCAGTTTAATGGTTGGACAGGGGTCGTCAGCTTTCTTT.

This sequence joins TRBV19 and TRBJ1-1; D not certain. The CDR3 is 19 residues long. The germline CDR1 and CDR2 sequences are LNHDA and SQIVND (reference sequence). V was trimmed by 1 base and J by 0 bases, leaving 21 bases between them. CDR3 residues: CASSIGPGAGRLMNTEAFF. The DNA of the CDR3 is TGTGCCAGTAGTATAGGCCCGGGTGCGGGGAGACTTATGAACACTGAAGCTTTCTTT.

This clonotype was observed many times. The V and J genes are TRBV28 and TRBJ2-7; TRBD2 aligns across 11 bases. This CDR3 is 15 amino acids long. With 4 bases clipped from V and 9 bases from J, the junction kept 11 bases outside the gene matches. Germline assignment: CDR1 MDHEN and CDR2 SYDVKM. The CDR3 sequence: CASSYTSGSGVGQYF. DNA for the CDR3: TGTGCCAGCAGTTACACTAGCGGGAGTGGGGTGGGGCAGTACTTC. Looking up the rest from reference TRBV28 and TRBJ2-7 gives the full variable domain: DVKVTQSSRYLVKRTGEKVFLECVQDMDHENMFWYRQDPGLGLRLIYFSYDVKMKEKGDIPEGYSVSREKKERFSLILESASTNQTSMYLCASSYTSGSGVGQYFGPGTRLTVT.

The V call is TRBV3-1, the J call TRBJ2-7, with a possible D match to TRBD2 (6 bases). The CDR3 loop spans 20 amino acids. Trimming took off 2 bases at V and 2 bases at J, with 28 bases between the two ends. Germline lookup yields CDR1 LGHDT and CDR2 YNNKEL (reference sequence). This CDR3 reads CASSQFLPRFGGTPPYEQYF. For the CDR3, the DNA is TGTGCCAGCAGCCAATTCTTACCGAGGTTTGGCGGGACCCCTCCCTACGAGCAGTACTTC.

This clonotype showed up many times. V and J are TRBV6-1 and TRBJ1-5, with 7 nucleotides matching TRBD1. From germline, CDR1 is MNHNS and CDR2 SASEGT. Trimming removed 4 bases from V and 4 bases from J; junction bases left unmatched: 4. This CDR3 has 14 amino acids. The CDR3 DNA sequence: TGTGCCAGCAGTGGCCGGGACAGTAATCAGCCCCAGCATTTT. Translated, it gives CASSGRDSNQPQHF.

This clonotype was seen at least ten times. V is TRBV6-1 and J is TRBJ1-6; D gene ambiguous. CDR1 is MNHNS and CDR2 is SASEGT in the germline V gene. The V gene lost 7 bases and the J gene lost 5 bases, with 18 bases spanning the gap. There are 16 residues in the CDR3. CDR3 loop: CASMKAQHFNNSPLHF. CDR3 sequence (DNA): TGTGCCAGCATGAAGGCACAGCACTTCAATAATTCACCCCTCCACTTT.

This clonotype was observed many times. The chain uses TRBV2 and TRBJ1-3, with a tentative D call TRBD1 (6 bases). This CDR3 has 15 residues. Trimming left V 4 bases short and J 0 bases short, with 10 bases between. The V gene's germline CDR1 is SNHLY and CDR2 FYNNEI. This CDR3 is CASSGTVTSGNTIYF. The CDR3 bases are TGTGCCAGCAGTGGGACAGTAACCTCTGGAAACACCATATATTTT.

Worth noting for this clonotype: A read error is possible here, since a much larger clone lies one base away. CDR3 residues: CDSSLKGGLEAFF. In DNA, the CDR3 is TGTGACAGCAGCTTAAAGGGTGGCCTTGAAGCTTTCTTT. The chain has TRBV7-3 and TRBJ1-1, with D unresolved. This CDR3 is built from 13 residues. Per germline, CDR1 SGHTA and CDR2 FQGTGA. The whole variable domain, filled in from reference TRBV7-3 and TRBJ1-1, reads GAGVSQTPSNKVTEKGKYVELRCDPISGHTALYWYRQSLGQGPEFLIYFQGTGAADDSGLPNDRFFAVRPEGSVSTLKIQRTERGDSAVYLCDSSLKGGLEAFFGQGTRLTVV.

The V gene is TRBV4-1, the J gene TRBJ2-2, with TRBD2 matching 15 bases. The V gene end was trimmed by 5 bases and the J gene end by 6 bases; junction bases not matched to a gene: 4. Per the germline V gene, CDR1 is MGHRA and CDR2 is YSYEKL. The CDR3 runs 16 residues. In DNA form, the CDR3 reads TGCGCCAGCAGCGATAGGACTAGCGGGAGGGCCGGGGAGCTGTTTTTT. Encoded protein: CASSDRTSGRAGELFF.

This clonotype has more than one count but fewer than ten. CDR3 sequence: CASSFRRGRVRNTEAFF. The DNA for the CDR3 is TGTGCCAGCAGTTTCAGGAGGGGCAGGGTGAGAAACACTGAAGCTTTCTTT. The rearrangement uses TRBV28 and TRBJ1-1; TRBD1 is a possible D gene (5 bases). The CDR3 is made up of 17 amino acids. Trimming left V 3 bases short and J 2 bases short, with 19 bases between. CDR1 is MDHEN and CDR2 is SYDVKM in the germline V gene.

The rearrangement uses TRBV24-1 and TRBJ2-5, with D maybe TRBD1 (6 bases). The CDR3 contains 13 residues. Germline V gene sequence: CDR1 KGHDR, CDR2 SFDVKD. The V end was cut by 5 bases, the J end by 4 bases, with 10 bases between. This CDR3 reads CATSALGGETQYF. CDR3 nucleotide sequence: TGTGCCACCAGTGCCTTAGGGGGAGAGACCCAGTACTTC.

This chain links TRBV7-9 with TRBJ2-1, with TRBD2 matching over 10 bases. This CDR3 is built from 15 residues. CDR1 and CDR2 from the germline V gene are SEHNR and FQNEAQ (reference sequence). V was pared by 3 bases and J by 10 bases, with 9 bases of the junction left unmatched. The CDR3, as DNA: TGTGCCAGCAGCTTTTCTAGCGGGAGTGGCGGGGAGCAGTTCTTC. It encodes CASSFSSGSGGEQFF.

There are many counts of this clonotype. The genes are TRBV19 and TRBJ1-1; unclear D gene. The V end lost 6 bases, the J end lost 0 bases, and 11 bases lay between the germline ends. The CDR3 extends over 14 amino acids. From germline, CDR1 is LNHDA and CDR2 SQIVND (reference sequence). CDR3 bases: TGTGCCAGTAGCCCAGCGTGGGTGAACACTGAAGCTTTCTTT. Amino acids: CASSPAWVNTEAFF. Supplemented by reference TRBV19 and TRBJ1-1, the full variable domain reads DGGITQSPKYLFRKEGQNVTLSCEQNLNHDAMYWYRQDPGQGLRLIYYSQIVNDFQKGDIAEGYSVSREKKESFPLTVTSAQKNPTAFYLCASSPAWVNTEAFFGQGTRLTVV.

This clonotype was counted at least ten times. The J gene is TRBJ2-5, the V gene TRBV20-1; 11 nucleotides line up with TRBD2. J gave up 5 bases and V 4 bases, and 6 bases lay outside the gene matches. The germline V gene encodes CDR1 DFQATT and CDR2 SNEGSKA (reference sequence). The CDR3 is 14 residues long. In DNA form, the CDR3 reads TGCAGTGCTACAACTAGCGGGAGCATGGAGACCCAGTACTTC. This encodes CSATTSGSMETQYF.

For this clonotype: Given a much more abundant clone one base away, this may be a read error. The V call is TRBV12-3 or TRBV12-4, the J call TRBJ2-7; no definite D call. The V end was cut by 0 bases, the J end by 5 bases, with 11 bases between. This CDR3 is 14 amino acids long. The CDR3 DNA reads TGTGCCAGCAGTTTAGCGCCAGTGTCCCACGAGCAGTACTTC. Translated: CASSLAPVSHEQYF.

This clonotype was recorded many times. This sequence joins TRBV20-1 and TRBJ1-2; D remains unclear. The CDR3 contains 15 residues. Germline CDR1 reads DFQATT; CDR2 reads SNEGSKA (reference sequence). With 0 bases removed from V and 0 bases from J, the gap between germline ends came to 11 bases. The CDR3 nucleotides are TGCAGTGCTAGAGATACCCTCATTCCTAACTATGGCTACACCTTC. Its protein is CSARDTLIPNYGYTF.

This clonotype was counted many times. The rearrangement uses TRBV30 and TRBJ1-2, with D unclear. Trimming pared 1 base from V and 2 bases from J, leaving 20 bases between. Germline CDR1 GTSNPN, CDR2 SVGIG (reference sequence). The CDR3 extends over 17 amino acids. DNA of the CDR3: TGTGCCTGGAGTGCGGAGACGTTACTCCCTGAAAACTATGGCTACACCTTC. Its translation is CAWSAETLLPENYGYTF. The complete variable domain, with remaining parts taken from reference TRBV30 and TRBJ1-2, reads SQTIHQWPATLVQPVGSPLSLECTVEGTSNPNLYWYRQAAGRGLQLLFYSVGIGQISSEVPQNLSASRPQDRQFILSSKKLLLSDSGFYLCAWSAETLLPENYGYTFGSGTRLTVV.

This clonotype was seen at least ten times. The chain couples TRBV12-5 to TRBJ2-7, with D possibly TRBD1 on 6 matching bases. Trimming removed 0 bases at V and 4 bases at J, with 25 bases between. Germline V gives CDR1 LGHNT, CDR2 FRNRAP. This CDR3 is built from 19 residues. Here the CDR3 reads CASGLVLMVPRQEVYEQYF. The CDR3 DNA reads as TGTGCTAGTGGTTTGGTACTCATGGTCCCGAGACAGGAGGTGTACGAGCAGTACTTC.

This clonotype was seen only a few times. The chain employs TRBV5-1 and TRBJ1-2; tentative D call: TRBD1 (5 bases). CDR3 length equals 13 residues. With 9 bases removed from V and 0 bases from J, the gap between germline ends came to 12 bases. The germline CDR1 and CDR2 sequences are SGHRS and YFSETQ. The DNA for the CDR3 is TGCGCCACTGCGACAGATCCTAACTATGGCTACACCTTC. It codes for CATATDPNYGYTF. Variable domain in full (rest from reference TRBV5-1 and TRBJ1-2): KAGVTQTPRYLIKTRGQQVTLSCSPISGHRSVSWYQQTPGQGLQFLFEYFSETQRNKGNFPGRFSGRQFSNSRSEMNVSTLELGDSALYLCATATDPNYGYTFGSGTRLTVV.

This clonotype occurred many times. The genes are TRBV12-3 or TRBV12-4 and TRBJ1-1; 7 positions match TRBD1. The V and J ends lost 7 bases and 8 bases, in that order; junction bases with no gene match: 13. This CDR3 region has 14 residues. The CDR3: CASNPGQLRTEAFF. The CDR3, as DNA: TGTGCCAGCAACCCGGGACAGCTACGAACGGAAGCTTTCTTT.

This clonotype was seen at least ten times. This rearrangement joins TRBV20-1 to TRBJ2-5; TRBD1 agrees at 10 bases. Germline values: CDR1 DFQATT, CDR2 SNEGSKA (reference sequence). The CDR3 has 14 residues. V lost 6 bases, J lost 7 bases, and 11 bases stayed unmatched. CDR3: CSAGGQGLRGTQYF. DNA for the CDR3: TGCAGTGCCGGGGGACAGGGGCTTCGCGGGACCCAGTACTTC.

This chain uses TRBV28 with TRBJ2-6; 8 nucleotides agree with TRBD1. V dropped 5 bases and J dropped 0; count of bases not matched to a gene: 3. The CDR3 is made up of 16 amino acids. Germline-derived CDR1 and CDR2 are MDHEN and SYDVKM. The CDR3 DNA reads TGTGCCAGCAGTACAGGGGGAAGCTCTGGGGCCAACGTCCTGACTTTC. Translated: CASSTGGSSGANVLTF. The variable domain in full, with the rest retrieved from reference TRBV28 and TRBJ2-6, is DVKVTQSSRYLVKRTGEKVFLECVQDMDHENMFWYRQDPGLGLRLIYFSYDVKMKEKGDIPEGYSVSREKKERFSLILESASTNQTSMYLCASSTGGSSGANVLTFGAGSRLTVL.

The J gene is TRBJ2-7, the V gene TRBV11-1, with 11 bases identical to TRBD2. The CDR3 is 19 amino acids. CDR1 and CDR2 (germline): SGHAT, FQDESV (reference sequence). Trimming took 5 bases from V and 3 from J; bases not matched to a gene: 18. The CDR3 here is CASSPFALNLAGGYYEQYF. The CDR3 DNA reads TGTGCCAGCAGCCCCTTTGCGTTGAATCTAGCGGGGGGCTACTACGAGCAGTACTTC.

This clonotype was recorded many times. The chain employs TRBV6-1 and TRBJ1-5, with TRBD1 as a possible D gene (6 bases). Trimming cost V 7 bases and J 3 bases, with 13 bases left between them. The CDR3 runs 14 residues. CDR1 MNHNS and CDR2 SASEGT come from the germline V gene. CDR3 amino acids: CASTKQGSNQPQHF. CDR3 in DNA: TGTGCCAGCACTAAACAGGGTTCCAATCAGCCCCAGCATTTT.

This clonotype occurred many times. The V and J genes are TRBV6-1 and TRBJ1-3; D is ambiguous. V dropped 5 bases and J dropped 4 bases, with 12 bases sitting between them. This CDR3 region has 14 residues. From germline, CDR1 is MNHNS and CDR2 SASEGT. The CDR3 DNA reads TGTGCCAGCAGTCCTGGGCCCGGGGGAAACACCATATATTTT. Encoded protein: CASSPGPGGNTIYF.